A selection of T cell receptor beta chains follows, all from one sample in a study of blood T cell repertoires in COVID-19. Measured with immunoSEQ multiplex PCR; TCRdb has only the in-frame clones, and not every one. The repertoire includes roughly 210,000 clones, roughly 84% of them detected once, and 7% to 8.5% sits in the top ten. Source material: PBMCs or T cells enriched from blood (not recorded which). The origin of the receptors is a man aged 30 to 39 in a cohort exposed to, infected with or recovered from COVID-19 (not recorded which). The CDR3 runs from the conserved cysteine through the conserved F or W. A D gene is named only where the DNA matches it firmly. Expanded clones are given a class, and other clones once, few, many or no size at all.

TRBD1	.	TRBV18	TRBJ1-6	TGTGCCAGCTCAGACAGGGGCCGTACTTATAATTCACCCCTCCACTTT	CASSDRGRTYNSPLHF
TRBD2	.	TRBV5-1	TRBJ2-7	TGCGCCAGCAGCTTGTTCTCGGGAGGGCTCTCCTACGAGCAGTACTTC	CASSLFSGGLSYEQYF
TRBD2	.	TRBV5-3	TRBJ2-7	TGTGCCAGAAACGGGAGCGGGAACGCTAGCTACGAGCAGTACTTC	CARNGSGNASYEQYF
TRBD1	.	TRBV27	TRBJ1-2	TGTGCCAGCAGTTTACGGGACAGGGGAGATGGCTACACCTTC	CASSLRDRGDGYTF
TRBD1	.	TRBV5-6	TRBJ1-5	TGTGCCAGCACCAGGGGGAGTCAGCCCCAGCATTTT	CASTRGSQPQHF
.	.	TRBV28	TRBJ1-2	TGTGCCAGCAGTTTAACGGCAGGGTGGGGTCGATCGGACACCTTC	CASSLTAGWGRSDTF
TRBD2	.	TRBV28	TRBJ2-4	TGTGCCAGCCGTGTCCGTCGCGGGGGGGTAGGTTTGGCCAAAAACATTCAGTACTTC	CASRVRRGGVGLAKNIQYF
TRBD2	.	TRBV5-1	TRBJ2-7	TGCGCCAGCAGCTTTTCGGGGGGTGAGCAGTACTTC	CASSFSGGEQYF
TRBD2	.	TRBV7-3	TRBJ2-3	TGTGCCAGCAGCTTAGCGGGAGAGTCAGATACGCAGTATTTT	CASSLAGESDTQYF
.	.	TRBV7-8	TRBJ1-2	TGTGCGTTGATCCCGGGGGGGCCTCACAAGGATGGCTACACCTTC	CALIPGGPHKDGYTF
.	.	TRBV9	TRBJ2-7	TGTGCCAGCAGCGTAAATGTCGGGAGTTTAGCCGGCGAGCAGTACTTC	CASSVNVGSLAGEQYF
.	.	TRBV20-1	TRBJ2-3	TGCAGTGCTAGAGCTCCAGATACGCAGTATTTT	CSARAPDTQYF
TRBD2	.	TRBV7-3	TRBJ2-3	TGTGCCAGCAGCTTATTTGTAGCGGGAGGTGGCGCAGATACGCAGTATTTT	CASSLFVAGGGADTQYF
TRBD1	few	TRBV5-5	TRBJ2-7	TGTGCCAGCAGCTTGGAGCAGGACAGGAGCTACGAGCAGTACTTC	CASSLEQDRSYEQYF
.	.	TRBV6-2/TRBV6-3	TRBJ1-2	TGTGCCAGCAGCTCACCCCTTTGGCCTGGCTACACCTTC	CASSSPLWPGYTF
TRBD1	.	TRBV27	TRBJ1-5	TGTGCCAGCAGTTGGGGCTCGACTAGACAGGGGCGATTGCATTTT	CASSWGSTRQGRLHF
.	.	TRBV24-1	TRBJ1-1	TGTGCCACCAGCCCCAGGGAAAGTGCTGAAGCTTTCTTT	CATSPRESAEAFF
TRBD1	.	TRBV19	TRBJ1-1	TGTGCCAGTAAGTACAGGGGGCCCCTCACTGAAGCTTTCTTT	CASKYRGPLTEAFF
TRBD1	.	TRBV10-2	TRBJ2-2	TGCGCCAGCAGTGAGTCGACAGGGGGGGCTATCGCCACCGGGGAGCTGTTTTTT	CASSESTGGAIATGELFF
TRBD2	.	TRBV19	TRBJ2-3	TGTGCCAGTAGTATAGCGGGAGGTGAATCAGATACGCAGTATTTT	CASSIAGGESDTQYF
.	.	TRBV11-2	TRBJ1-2	TGTGCCAGCAGCTTAGATCTCGGGGATGGCTACACCTTC	CASSLDLGDGYTF
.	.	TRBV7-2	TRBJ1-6	TGTGCCAGCAACTTTAGGGGGGGACGGGGTTCACCCCTCCACTTT	CASNFRGGRGSPLHF
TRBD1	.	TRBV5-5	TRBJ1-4	TGTGCCAGCAGCCCATTCTCCGGGACAGACCTTAATGAAAAACTGTTTTTT	CASSPFSGTDLNEKLFF
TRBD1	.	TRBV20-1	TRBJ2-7	TGCAGTGGGGACAGTAGGGACGAGCAGTACTTC	CSGDSRDEQYF
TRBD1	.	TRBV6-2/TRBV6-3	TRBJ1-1	TGTGCCAGCAGTTGGGACAGGACAATGAACACTGAAGCTTTCTTT	CASSWDRTMNTEAFF
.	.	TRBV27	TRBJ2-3	TGTGCCAGCAGTTTAAGAGCGGCGCCTAGCACAGATACGCAGTATTTT	CASSLRAAPSTDTQYF
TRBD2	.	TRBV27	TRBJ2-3	TGTGCCAGCAGTTTCCCCGGGGGGGATACGCAGTATTTT	CASSFPGGDTQYF
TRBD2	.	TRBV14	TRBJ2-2	TGTGCCAGCAGCCAAGATATAGCGGGTACGATCGGGGAGCTGTTTTTT	CASSQDIAGTIGELFF
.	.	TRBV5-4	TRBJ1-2	TGTGCCAGCAGCCAGCTGGGCGGCTACACCTTC	CASSQLGGYTF
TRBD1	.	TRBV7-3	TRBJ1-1	TGTGCCAGCAGCCGGGACAGGGGGACTGAAGCTTTCTTT	CASSRDRGTEAFF
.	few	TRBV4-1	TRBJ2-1	TGCGCCAGCAGCCACGGGCGGGGGACATCCTACAATGAGCAGTTCTTC	CASSHGRGTSYNEQFF
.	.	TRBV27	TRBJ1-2	TGTGCCAGCAGTTTCTTTGCCCTAAGGAGCTATGGCTACACCTTC	CASSFFALRSYGYTF
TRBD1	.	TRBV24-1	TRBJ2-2	TGTGCCACCCAGGACAGGGGGATCACCGGGGAGCTGTTTTTT	CATQDRGITGELFF
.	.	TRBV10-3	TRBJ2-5	TGTGCCATCGCCTCGCCCTCCGGGACTGAATCGGAGACCCAGTACTTC	CAIASPSGTESETQYF
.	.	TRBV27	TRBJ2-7	TGTGCCAGCACCCCGGTGGGCCATACAGGTACCTACGAGCAGTACTTC	CASTPVGHTGTYEQYF
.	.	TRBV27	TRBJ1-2	TGTGCCAGCAGCCCTCCCGGGACTCGCTATGGCTACACCTTC	CASSPPGTRYGYTF
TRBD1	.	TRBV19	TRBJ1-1	TGTGCCAGTAGTTCATGGACAGGGGAGGGAACTGAAGCTTTCTTT	CASSSWTGEGTEAFF